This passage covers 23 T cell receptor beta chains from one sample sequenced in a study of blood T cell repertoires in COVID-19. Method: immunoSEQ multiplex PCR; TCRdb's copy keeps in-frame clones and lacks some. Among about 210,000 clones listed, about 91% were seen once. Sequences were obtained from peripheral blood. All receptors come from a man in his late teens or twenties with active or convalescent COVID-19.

For the CDR3, the DNA is TGTGCCAGCAGCGTATCAGGCTATGGCTACACCTTC. It is translated as CASSVSGYGYTF. The genes are TRBV9 and TRBJ1-2; D not certain. CDR3 length: 12 residues. In germline, CDR1 is SGDLS, CDR2 YYNGEE. V was trimmed by 1 base and J by 4 bases, leaving 5 bases between them.

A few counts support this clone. The CDR3 DNA is TGCAGCGTCCCTACAGGGAACACTGAAGCTTTCTTT. Residues: CSVPTGNTEAFF. The chain uses TRBV29-1 and TRBJ1-1, with D perhaps TRBD1 (5 bases). CDR1 SQVTM and CDR2 ANQGSEA come from the germline V gene. The length of the CDR3 is 12 residues. Trimming cost V 6 bases and J 1 base, with 9 bases left between them.

The chain's CDR3 is CASSLSGRLYEQYF. The DNA of the CDR3 is TGTGCCAGCAGCCTTAGCGGGAGACTCTACGAGCAGTACTTC. This chain uses TRBV28 with TRBJ2-7; TRBD2 matches 9 bases. The CDR3 runs to 14 residues. Unmatched junction bases numbered 6, after V lost 6 bases and J lost 3 bases. CDR1 is MDHEN, CDR2 SYDVKM, per germline.

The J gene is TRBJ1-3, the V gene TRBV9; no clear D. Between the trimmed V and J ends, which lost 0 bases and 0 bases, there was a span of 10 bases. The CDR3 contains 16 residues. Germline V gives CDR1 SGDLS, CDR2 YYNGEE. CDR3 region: CASSVEAGNSGNTIYF. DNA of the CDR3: TGTGCCAGCAGCGTAGAGGCAGGCAACTCTGGAAACACCATATATTTT.

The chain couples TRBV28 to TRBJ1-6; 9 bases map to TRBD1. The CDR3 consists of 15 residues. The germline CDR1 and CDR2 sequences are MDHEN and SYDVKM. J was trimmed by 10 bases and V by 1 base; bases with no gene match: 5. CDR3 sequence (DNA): TGTGCCAGCAGTTTATCTGGGACAGGGCTATCACCCCTCCACTTT. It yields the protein CASSLSGTGLSPLHF.

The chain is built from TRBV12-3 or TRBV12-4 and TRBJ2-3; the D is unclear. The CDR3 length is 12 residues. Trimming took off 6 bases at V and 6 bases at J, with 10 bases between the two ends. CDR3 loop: CASSPQRDTQYF. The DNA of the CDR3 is TGTGCCAGCAGCCCCCAGAGGGATACGCAGTATTTT.

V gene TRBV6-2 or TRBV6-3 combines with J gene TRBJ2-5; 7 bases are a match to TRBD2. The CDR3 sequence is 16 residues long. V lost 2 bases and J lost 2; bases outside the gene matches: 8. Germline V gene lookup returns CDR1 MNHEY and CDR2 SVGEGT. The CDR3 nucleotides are TGTGCCAGCAGTTACATGAGAGGAGCGGGACAAGAGACCCAGTACTTC. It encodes CASSYMRGAGQETQYF.

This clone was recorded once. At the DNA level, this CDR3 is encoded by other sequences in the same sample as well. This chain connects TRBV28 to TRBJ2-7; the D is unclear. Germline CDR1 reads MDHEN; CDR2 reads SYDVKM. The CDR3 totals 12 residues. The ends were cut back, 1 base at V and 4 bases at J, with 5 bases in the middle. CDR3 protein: CASSLSGYEQYF. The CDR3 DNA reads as TGTGCCAGCAGTTTATCGGGTTACGAGCAGTACTTC.

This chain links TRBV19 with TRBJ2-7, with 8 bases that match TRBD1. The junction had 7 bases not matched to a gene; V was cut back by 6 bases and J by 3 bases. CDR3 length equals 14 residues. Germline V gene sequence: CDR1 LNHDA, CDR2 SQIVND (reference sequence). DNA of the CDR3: TGTGCCAGTAGCTCATCAGGGGGCAACTACGAGCAGTACTTC. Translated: CASSSSGGNYEQYF. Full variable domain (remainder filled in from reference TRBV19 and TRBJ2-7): DGGITQSPKYLFRKEGQNVTLSCEQNLNHDAMYWYRQDPGQGLRLIYYSQIVNDFQKGDIAEGYSVSREKKESFPLTVTSAQKNPTAFYLCASSSSGGNYEQYFGPGTRLTVT.

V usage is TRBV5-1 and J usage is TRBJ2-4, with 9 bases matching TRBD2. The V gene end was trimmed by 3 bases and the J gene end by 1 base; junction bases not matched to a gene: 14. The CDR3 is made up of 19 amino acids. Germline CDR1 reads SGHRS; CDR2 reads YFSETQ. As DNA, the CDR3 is TGCGCCAGCAGCTCCCCCGCGGGAGGGCAAGTCGGCGCCAAAAACATTCAGTACTTC. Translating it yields CASSSPAGGQVGAKNIQYF.

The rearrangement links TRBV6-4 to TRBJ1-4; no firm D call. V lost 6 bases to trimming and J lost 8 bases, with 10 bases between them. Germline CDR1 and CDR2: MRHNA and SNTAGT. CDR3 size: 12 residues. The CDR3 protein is CASRQASEKLFF. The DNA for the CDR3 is TGTGCCAGCAGGCAAGCAAGCGAAAAACTGTTTTTT.

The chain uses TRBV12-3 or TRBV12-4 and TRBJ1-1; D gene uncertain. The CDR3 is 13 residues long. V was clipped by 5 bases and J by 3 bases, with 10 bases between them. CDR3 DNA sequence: TGTGCCAGCAGTCCGACACTTCACACTGAAGCTTTCTTT. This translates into CASSPTLHTEAFF.

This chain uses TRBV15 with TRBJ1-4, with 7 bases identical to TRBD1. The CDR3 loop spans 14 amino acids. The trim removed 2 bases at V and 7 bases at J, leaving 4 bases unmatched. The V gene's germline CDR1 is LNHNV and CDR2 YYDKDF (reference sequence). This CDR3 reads CATSRRQGGEKLFF. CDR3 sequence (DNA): TGTGCCACCAGCAGAAGACAGGGCGGTGAAAAACTGTTTTTT.

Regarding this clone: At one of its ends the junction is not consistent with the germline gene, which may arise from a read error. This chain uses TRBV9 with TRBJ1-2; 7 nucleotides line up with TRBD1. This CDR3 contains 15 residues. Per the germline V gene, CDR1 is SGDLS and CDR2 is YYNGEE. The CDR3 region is CASTVGGGANYGYTF. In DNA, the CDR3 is TGTGCCAGCACCGTAGGGGGCGGCGCTAACTATGGCTACACCTTC.

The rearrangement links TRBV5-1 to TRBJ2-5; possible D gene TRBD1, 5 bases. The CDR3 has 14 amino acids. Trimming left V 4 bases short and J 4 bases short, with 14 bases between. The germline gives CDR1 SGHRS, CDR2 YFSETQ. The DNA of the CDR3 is TGCGCCAGCAGCCCGACGGTGGGGCCAGAGACCCAGTACTTC. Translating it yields CASSPTVGPETQYF.

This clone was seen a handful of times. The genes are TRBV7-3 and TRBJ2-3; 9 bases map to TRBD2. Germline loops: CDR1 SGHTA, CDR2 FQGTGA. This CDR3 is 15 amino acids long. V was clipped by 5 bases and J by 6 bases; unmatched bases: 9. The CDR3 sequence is CASSRAGGTVDTQYF. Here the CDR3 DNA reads TGTGCCAGCAGCCGTGCGGGGGGGACTGTTGATACGCAGTATTTT.

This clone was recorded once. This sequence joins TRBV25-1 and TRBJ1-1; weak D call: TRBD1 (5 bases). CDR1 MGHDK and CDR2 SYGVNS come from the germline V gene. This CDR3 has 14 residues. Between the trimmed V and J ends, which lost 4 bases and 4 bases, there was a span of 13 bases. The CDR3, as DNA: TGTGCCAGCAGTGTAATAGGGGTGGGCACTGAAGCTTTCTTT. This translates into CASSVIGVGTEAFF.

CDR3 sequence (DNA): TGTGCCAGCAGTAAGGGGTGGAATCAGCCCCAGCATTTT. It yields the protein CASSKGWNQPQHF. The chain uses TRBV6-5 and TRBJ1-5; D possibly corresponds to TRBD1 (5 bases). The CDR3 sequence is 13 residues long. CDR1 is MNHEY, CDR2 SVGAGI, per germline. The germline V and J ends were trimmed by 5 bases and 4 bases, with 9 bases remaining between them.

CDR3 in amino acids: CATWDRAANEKLFF. The CDR3 coding sequence is TGTGCCACTTGGGACAGGGCTGCTAATGAAAAACTGTTTTTT. The chain combines TRBV10-3 with TRBJ1-4, with TRBD1 matching over 9 bases. This CDR3 has 14 residues. Germline CDR1 and CDR2: ENHRY and SYGVKD. The V and J ends lost 10 bases and 3 bases, in that order; junction bases with no gene match: 6.

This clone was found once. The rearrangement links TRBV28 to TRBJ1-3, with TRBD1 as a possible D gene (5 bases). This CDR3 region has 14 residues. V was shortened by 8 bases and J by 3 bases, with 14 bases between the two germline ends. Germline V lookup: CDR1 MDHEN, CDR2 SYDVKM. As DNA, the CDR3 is TGTGCCAGCGGGGGGTTGGGTGGTGGAAACACCATATATTTT. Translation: CASGGLGGGNTIYF.

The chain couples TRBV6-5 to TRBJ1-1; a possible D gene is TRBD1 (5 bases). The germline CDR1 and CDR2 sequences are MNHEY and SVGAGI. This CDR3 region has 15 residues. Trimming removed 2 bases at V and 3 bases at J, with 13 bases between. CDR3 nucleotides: TGTGCCAGCAGTTACGGTACGCAGGGCTACACTGAAGCTTTCTTT. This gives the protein CASSYGTQGYTEAFF.

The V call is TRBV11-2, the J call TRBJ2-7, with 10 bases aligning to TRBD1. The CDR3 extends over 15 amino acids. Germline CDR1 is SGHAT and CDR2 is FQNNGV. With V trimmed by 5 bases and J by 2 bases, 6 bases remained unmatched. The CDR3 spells CASSKKGQGTYEQYF. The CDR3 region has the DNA TGTGCCAGCAGCAAAAAGGGACAGGGGACCTACGAGCAGTACTTC.

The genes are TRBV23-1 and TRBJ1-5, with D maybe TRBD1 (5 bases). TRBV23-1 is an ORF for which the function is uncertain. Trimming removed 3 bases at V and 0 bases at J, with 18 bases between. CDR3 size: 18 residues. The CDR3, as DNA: TGCGCCAGCAGTCAGAAACTCCAGGGAAAGTATAGCAATCAGCCCCAGCATTTT. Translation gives CASSQKLQGKYSNQPQHF.